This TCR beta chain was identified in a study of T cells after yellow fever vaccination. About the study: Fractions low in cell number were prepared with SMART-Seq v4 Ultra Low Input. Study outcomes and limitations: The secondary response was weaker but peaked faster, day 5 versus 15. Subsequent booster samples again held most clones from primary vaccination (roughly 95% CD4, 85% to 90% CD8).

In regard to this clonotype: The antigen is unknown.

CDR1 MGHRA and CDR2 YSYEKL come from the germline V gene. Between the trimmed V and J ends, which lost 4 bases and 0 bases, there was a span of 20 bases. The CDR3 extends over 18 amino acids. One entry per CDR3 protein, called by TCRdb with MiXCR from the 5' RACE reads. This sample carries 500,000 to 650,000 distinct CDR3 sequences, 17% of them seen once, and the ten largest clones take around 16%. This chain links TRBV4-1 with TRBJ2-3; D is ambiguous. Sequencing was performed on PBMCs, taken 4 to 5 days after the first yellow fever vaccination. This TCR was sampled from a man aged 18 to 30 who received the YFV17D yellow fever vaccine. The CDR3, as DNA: TGCGCCAGCAGCCCCCTTTGGTCCGTCCTACCTAGCACAGATACGCAGTATTTT. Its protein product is CASSPLWSVLPSTDTQYF.